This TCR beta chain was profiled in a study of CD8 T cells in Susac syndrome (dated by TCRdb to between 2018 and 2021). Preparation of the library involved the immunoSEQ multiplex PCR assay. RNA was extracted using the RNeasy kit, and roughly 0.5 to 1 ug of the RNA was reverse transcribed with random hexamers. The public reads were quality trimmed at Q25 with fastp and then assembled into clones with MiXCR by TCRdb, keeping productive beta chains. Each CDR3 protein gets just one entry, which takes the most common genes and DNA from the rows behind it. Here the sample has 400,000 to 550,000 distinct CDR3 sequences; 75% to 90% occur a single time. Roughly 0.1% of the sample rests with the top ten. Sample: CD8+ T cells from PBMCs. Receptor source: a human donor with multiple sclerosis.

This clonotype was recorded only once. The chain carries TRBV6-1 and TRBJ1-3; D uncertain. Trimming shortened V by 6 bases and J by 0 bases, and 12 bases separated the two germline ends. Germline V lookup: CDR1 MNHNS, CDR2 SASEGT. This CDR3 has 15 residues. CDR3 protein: CASRETMFSGNTIYF. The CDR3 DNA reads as TGTGCCAGCAGGGAGACTATGTTCTCTGGAAACACCATATATTTT.